A selection of T cell receptor beta chains follows, all from one sample in a study of vaccination and CD4 T cells after COVID-19. For these receptors, no antigen is known. MiXCR was run by TCRdb on the PCR reads, yielding one entry per CDR3 protein. The sample records over 4,500 distinct CDR3 sequences, approximately 48% being singletons. The sample was CD4+ T cells from blood, cultured in vitro. These receptor sequences come from a human donor who had recovered from COVID-19. CDR3s include the opening cysteine and the closing phenylalanine or tryptophan.

V gene: TRBV14; CDR3 protein: CASSQGGFRETQYF
V gene: TRBV20-1; CDR3 protein: CSASRSQETQYF
V gene: TRBV19; CDR3 protein: CASSSQAGGYEQYF
V gene: TRBV19; CDR3 protein: CASSTDPAYGYTF
V gene: TRBV6-1; CDR3 protein: CASSTFQRIVSGYTF
V gene: TRBV7-8; CDR3 protein: CASSFAGGGPVTQYF
V gene: TRBV14; CDR3 protein: CASSPTRDRLIYGYTF
V gene: TRBV2; CDR3 protein: CATETPLTGGTQYF
V gene: TRBV12-3/TRBV12-4; CDR3 protein: CASSPERTGGTEAFF
V gene: TRBV20-1; CDR3 protein: CSARVGVNTEAFF
V gene: TRBV12-3/TRBV12-4; CDR3 protein: CASSFNAGGRETQYF
V gene: TRBV19; CDR3 protein: CASGRRWGDTEAFF
V gene: TRBV12-5; CDR3 protein: CASGPQRGGDTGELFF
V gene: TRBV15; CDR3 protein: CATSRAEQGASTIYF
V gene: TRBV5-4; CDR3 protein: CASSSPDQAVYGYTF
V gene: TRBV9; CDR3 protein: CASSVGGIDGYTF
V gene: TRBV2; CDR3 protein: CASSGGYEAFF
V gene: TRBV20-1; CDR3 protein: CSARAGHQNQPQHF
V gene: TRBV15; CDR3 protein: CATSRDSHNSPLHF
V gene: TRBV5-1; CDR3 protein: CASSGGGPRETQYF
V gene: TRBV7-2; CDR3 protein: CASSGGSGEVEQYF
V gene: TRBV7-2; CDR3 protein: CASSYRGRADTQYF
V gene: TRBV15; CDR3 protein: CATSALAGAYEQYF
V gene: TRBV21-1; CDR3 protein: CASSNGERPKNSPLHF
V gene: TRBV5-6; CDR3 protein: CASSFGGGTEAFF
V gene: TRBV27; CDR3 protein: CASRKWEGNIQYF
V gene: TRBV11-2; CDR3 protein: CASSSDFSTVYEKLFF
V gene: TRBV12-3/TRBV12-4; CDR3 protein: CASSLGGPQGHGYTF
V gene: TRBV18; CDR3 protein: CASSPEVGRLFF
V gene: TRBV6-1; CDR3 protein: CASSVRDRGPYGYTF
V gene: TRBV6-5; CDR3 protein: CASSSSGGAHPYEQYF
V gene: TRBV7-2; CDR3 protein: CASSLYINPYEQYF
V gene: TRBV19; CDR3 protein: CASSRRELNTEAFF
V gene: TRBV11-3; CDR3 protein: CASSPRATVRAFF
V gene: TRBV6-4; CDR3 protein: CASSRNSGELFF
V gene: TRBV5-1; CDR3 protein: CASTVRSGDEKLFF
V gene: TRBV12-3/TRBV12-4; CDR3 protein: CASSLPFSGGAQYF
V gene: TRBV10-3; CDR3 protein: CAISDPVGSYNSPLHF
V gene: TRBV5-6; CDR3 protein: CASSLAGLGGEQYF
V gene: TRBV6-2/TRBV6-3; CDR3 protein: CASTIGEPGTQYF
V gene: TRBV19; CDR3 protein: CASSIAGQNTEAFF
V gene: TRBV5-6; CDR3 protein: CASSDQVGEGGRTGELFF
V gene: TRBV7-8; CDR3 protein: CASSLPTQGYNSPLHF
V gene: TRBV30; CDR3 protein: CAWTARLAGRGDTQYF
V gene: TRBV20-1; CDR3 protein: CSAYPGQGKNEQFF